These T cell receptor beta chains were read from a single sample in a study of T cell repertoires in cytomegalovirus infection. Their recognized antigens are unknown. TCRdb independently ran MiXCR on the reads; one entry per CDR3 protein. The data contain some 800,000 distinct CDR3 sequences, over 25% of them singletons. This sample comprised cultured CD8+ T cells from PBMCs, obtained from culture after CMV antigen stimulation. The receptors originated from a human donor in good health (CMV status not recorded). Some clones in this sample may be carry-over from other donors' samples. The CDR3 runs from the conserved cysteine through the conserved F or W. The D gene is left open where the match is weak. A row's size may be missing; if present it is once, few, many or a size class.

>.|TRBJ2-1|TRBV28|TRBD1
CASSSLGDRVLLVVKNLGDNEQFF
TGTGCCAGCAGTTCACTTGGGGACAGGGTCTTACTTGTCGTCAAAAATCTGGGGGACAATGAGCAGTTCTTC
>.|TRBJ1-2|TRBV6-5|.
CASILTRGAEDGYTF
TGTGCCAGCATTTTGACCAGAGGGGCAGAAGATGGCTACACCTTC
>once|TRBJ2-5|TRBV5-1|TRBD2
CANSHGLAGGGETQYF
TGCGCCAACAGCCACGGACTAGCGGGGGGAGGTGAGACCCAGTACTTC
>.|TRBJ2-1|TRBV9|TRBD2
CASSVATSGGDMGNEQFF
TGTGCCAGCAGCGTAGCTACTAGCGGGGGGGACATGGGGAATGAGCAGTTCTTC
>.|TRBJ2-7|TRBV19|.
CASSFDRGQGPYEQYF
TGTGCCAGTAGTTTCGACCGGGGGCAAGGGCCCTACGAGCAGTACTTC
>.|TRBJ2-5|TRBV5-4|TRBD2
CASSFEREARGQYF
TGTGCCAGCAGCTTTGAGCGGGAGGCGAGGGGCCAGTACTTC
>few|TRBJ1-4|TRBV7-9|.
CASSPWERNEKLFF
TGTGCCAGCAGCCCCTGGGAACGAAATGAAAAACTGTTTTTT
>.|TRBJ2-2|TRBV10-3|.
CAIRPSITGELFF
TGTGCCATCAGACCCTCTATCACCGGGGAGCTGTTTTTT
>many|TRBJ1-2|TRBV19|.
CASSMAPREAGHGGYTF
TGTGCCAGTAGTATGGCGCCCCGGGAGGCTGGACATGGAGGCTACACCTTC
>.|TRBJ1-4|TRBV19|.
CASSTASLFGLFF
TGTGCCAGTAGTACCGCATCCTTATTTGGACTGTTTTTT
>.|TRBJ2-1|TRBV7-7|.
CASSLEFDNEQFF
TGTGCTAGCAGCTTAGAGTTTGACAATGAGCAGTTCTTC
>.|TRBJ2-2|TRBV11-3|.
CASSTRDAANTGELFF
TGTGCCAGCAGCACTCGGGACGCCGCGAACACCGGGGAGCTGTTTTTT
>.|TRBJ2-1|TRBV9|TRBD1
CASNATGSNEQFF
TGTGCCAGCAACGCGACAGGGTCTAATGAGCAGTTCTTC
>few|TRBJ2-7|TRBV4-1|.
CASSYRPNYEQYF
TGCGCCAGCAGCTACCGGCCGAACTACGAGCAGTACTTC
>.|TRBJ1-4|TRBV4-1|.
CASSQDQGLAVREKLFF
TGCGCCAGCAGCCAAGATCAGGGTTTGGCAGTAAGGGAAAAACTGTTTTTT
>few|TRBJ2-5|TRBV27|.
CASSASLGIQETQYF
TGTGCCAGCAGTGCTTCACTAGGAATACAAGAGACCCAGTACTTC
>few|TRBJ1-5|TRBV7-2|.
CASSLPDFPQPQHF
TGTGCCAGCAGCTTACCCGATTTCCCCCAGCCCCAGCATTTT
>.|TRBJ1-5|TRBV6-1|.
CASSEGRERGNQPQHF
TGTGCCAGCAGTGAAGGCAGGGAGAGGGGCAATCAGCCCCAGCATTTT
>few|TRBJ2-2|TRBV5-5|TRBD1
CASSYIPGQASNTGELFF
TGTGCCAGCAGCTATATACCGGGACAGGCCTCGAACACCGGGGAGCTGTTTTTT
>few|TRBJ1-2|TRBV5-1|TRBD1
CASSPRTGLGFVGYTF
TGCGCCAGCAGCCCGAGGACAGGGTTGGGTTTCGTTGGCTACACCTTC
>once|TRBJ2-1|TRBV25-1|TRBD2
CASSEKGGGGIYEQFF
TGTGCCAGCAGTGAAAAAGGCGGGGGTGGGATCTATGAGCAGTTCTTC
>.|TRBJ1-2|TRBV6-1|.
CASSDDRSAVGYGYTF
TGTGCCAGCAGTGATGACAGGTCCGCGGTCGGGTATGGCTACACCTTC
>few|TRBJ2-1|TRBV24-1|.
CATSDLSGNEQFF
TGTGCCACCAGTGATTTGTCCGGGAATGAGCAGTTCTTC
>.|TRBJ1-5|TRBV27|.
CASSLMPGQPQHF
TGTGCCAGCAGTTTAATGCCGGGACAGCCCCAGCATTTT
>many|TRBJ1-1|TRBV6-1|TRBD1
CASRPLTTGSITEAFF
TGTGCCAGCAGACCTCTCACGACAGGGTCGATCACTGAAGCTTTCTTT
>.|TRBJ2-3|TRBV11-2|TRBD1
CASSSRTGFVSADTQYF
TGTGCCAGCAGCTCAAGGACAGGGTTTGTCTCAGCAGATACGCAGTATTTT
>.|TRBJ2-1|TRBV6-6|TRBD1
CASVDSPTGNVGNEQFF
TGTGCCAGCGTTGACTCCCCGACAGGGAATGTGGGGAATGAGCAGTTCTTC
>.|TRBJ1-3|TRBV6-1|.
CASFLRSGNTIYF
TGTGCCAGCTTCTTGAGGAGTGGAAACACCATATATTTT
>few|TRBJ2-7|TRBV4-1|TRBD2
CASSQDRSGGAKGLYF
TGCGCCAGCAGCCAAGATCGCAGCGGGGGGGCTAAGGGCCTATACTTC
>.|TRBJ1-2|TRBV27|.
CASSSSREDYGYTF
TGTGCCAGCAGTTCCTCCAGGGAGGACTATGGCTACACCTTC
>few|TRBJ2-7|TRBV10-2|.
CASSVRVYEQYF
TGCGCCAGCAGTGTTAGGGTCTACGAGCAGTACTTC
>few|TRBJ2-1|TRBV27|TRBD1
CASSSGTAWNEQFF
TGTGCCAGCAGTTCCGGGACAGCATGGAATGAGCAGTTCTTC
>.|TRBJ2-3|TRBV27|TRBD2
CASTGLDGTDTQYF
TGTGCCAGCACGGGACTAGATGGCACAGATACGCAGTATTTT
>many|TRBJ2-1|TRBV12-3/TRBV12-4|.
CASSQNIAEPSYNEQFF
TGTGCCAGCAGTCAGAACATAGCTGAACCCTCCTACAATGAGCAGTTCTTC
>.|TRBJ1-1|TRBV4-2|.
CANSQGRAEAFF
TGTGCCAACAGCCAAGGGCGCGCTGAAGCTTTCTTT
>.|TRBJ2-1|TRBV20-1|TRBD1
CSASIPGQGLYNEQFF
TGCAGTGCTAGCATACCGGGACAGGGGCTCTACAATGAGCAGTTCTTC
>once|TRBJ1-5|TRBV27|.
CASSPNGDSNQPQHF
TGTGCCAGCAGTCCCAATGGGGACAGCAATCAGCCCCAGCATTTT
>.|TRBJ2-2|TRBV4-1|TRBD2
CASSHRLAPNTGELFF
TGCGCCAGCAGCCACCGACTAGCCCCGAACACCGGGGAGCTGTTTTTT
>.|TRBJ2-7|TRBV6-6|TRBD1
CATLSLTDRGYEQYF
TGTGCCACCCTCTCCTTAACCGACAGGGGCTACGAGCAGTACTTC
>few|TRBJ1-1|TRBV27|.
CASSSGGWWNTEAFF
TGTGCCAGCAGTTCGGGGGGCTGGTGGAACACTGAAGCTTTCTTT
>.|TRBJ2-1|TRBV13|.
CASNHRGRDINEQFF
TGTGCCAGCAACCACCGGGGCAGGGATATCAATGAGCAGTTCTTC
>.|TRBJ2-1|TRBV19|TRBD1
CASSMVDRGSYNEQFF
TGTGCCAGTAGTATGGTGGACAGGGGGTCTTACAATGAGCAGTTCTTC
>.|TRBJ1-1|TRBV12-3/TRBV12-4|.
CASSFGRAFEAFF
TGTGCCAGCAGTTTCGGGCGGGCTTTTGAAGCTTTCTTT
>few|TRBJ1-2|TRBV4-1|.
CASSQENEGRANYGYTF
TGCGCCAGCAGCCAAGAAAATGAGGGCAGAGCGAACTATGGCTACACCTTC
>few|TRBJ1-3|TRBV7-9|.
CASSETTGPGNTIYF
TGTGCCAGCAGCGAGACGACCGGGCCCGGAAACACCATATATTTT
>.|TRBJ1-5|TRBV2|TRBD1
CASSTLGQGRYHSNQPQHF
TGTGCCAGCAGTACCCTCGGACAGGGACGATATCATAGCAATCAGCCCCAGCATTTT
>few|TRBJ1-1|TRBV19|TRBD1
CASSNRGDTEAFF
TGTGCCAGTAGTAACAGGGGGGACACTGAAGCTTTCTTT
>.|TRBJ2-7|TRBV5-4|.
CASSSGTAYLDEQYF
TGTGCCAGCAGCTCAGGGACGGCATACCTTGACGAGCAGTACTTC